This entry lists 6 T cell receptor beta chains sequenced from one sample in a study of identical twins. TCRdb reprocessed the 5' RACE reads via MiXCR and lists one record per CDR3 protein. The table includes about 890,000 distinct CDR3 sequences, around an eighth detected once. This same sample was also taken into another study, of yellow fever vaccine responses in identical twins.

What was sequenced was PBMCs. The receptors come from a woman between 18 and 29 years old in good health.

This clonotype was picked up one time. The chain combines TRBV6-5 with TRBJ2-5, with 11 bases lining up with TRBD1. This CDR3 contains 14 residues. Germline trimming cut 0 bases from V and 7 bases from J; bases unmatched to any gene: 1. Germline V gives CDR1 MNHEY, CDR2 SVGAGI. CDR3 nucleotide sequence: TGTGCCAGCAGTTACTCGGGGACAGGGGGGACCCAGTACTTC. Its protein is CASSYSGTGGTQYF.

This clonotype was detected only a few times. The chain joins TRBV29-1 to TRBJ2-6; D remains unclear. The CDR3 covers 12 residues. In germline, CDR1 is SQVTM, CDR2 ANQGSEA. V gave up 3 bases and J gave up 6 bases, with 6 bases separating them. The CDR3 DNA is TGCAGCGTTGAGATGATGGCCAACGTCCTGACTTTC. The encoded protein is CSVEMMANVLTF.

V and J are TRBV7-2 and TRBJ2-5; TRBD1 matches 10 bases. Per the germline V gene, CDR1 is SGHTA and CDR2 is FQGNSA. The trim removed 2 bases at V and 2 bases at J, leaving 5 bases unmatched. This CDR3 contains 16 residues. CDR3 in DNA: TGTGCCAGCAGCTTACAGGACAGGGGGTTTCAAGAGACCCAGTACTTC. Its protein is CASSLQDRGFQETQYF.

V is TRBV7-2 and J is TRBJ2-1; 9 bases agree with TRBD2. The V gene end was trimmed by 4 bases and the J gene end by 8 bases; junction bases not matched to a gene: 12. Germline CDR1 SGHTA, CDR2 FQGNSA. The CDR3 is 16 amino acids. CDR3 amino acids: CASSSPGTSTADEQFF. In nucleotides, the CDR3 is TGTGCCAGCAGCTCACCCGGGACTAGCACGGCGGATGAGCAGTTCTTC.

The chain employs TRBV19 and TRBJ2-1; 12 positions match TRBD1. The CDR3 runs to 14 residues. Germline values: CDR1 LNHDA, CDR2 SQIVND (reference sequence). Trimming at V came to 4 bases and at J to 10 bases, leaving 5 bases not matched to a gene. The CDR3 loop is CASSTGQGAREQFF. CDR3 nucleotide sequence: TGTGCCAGTAGTACGGGACAGGGGGCCAGGGAGCAGTTCTTC.

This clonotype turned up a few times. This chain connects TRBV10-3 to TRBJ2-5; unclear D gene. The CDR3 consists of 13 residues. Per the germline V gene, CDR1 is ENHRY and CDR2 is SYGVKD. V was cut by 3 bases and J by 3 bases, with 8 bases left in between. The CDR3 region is CAISDDLKETQYF. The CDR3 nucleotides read TGTGCCATCAGTGATGACCTCAAAGAGACCCAGTACTTC.